This T cell receptor (beta chain) was found in a study of glioma-infiltrating T cells. General study points: Only very few CDR3 sequences appeared in both tissue and blood. Above-expected tissue-blood divergence occurred in all gliomas, most in low-grade ones.

Remarks on this clonotype: Its specificity is unknown.

TCR alpha and beta CDR3 regions were amplified from RNA using iRepertoire nested multiplex PCR. TCRdb passed the multiplex PCR reads through MiXCR, listing each CDR3 protein once. The sample contains 150,000 to 200,000 distinct CDR3 sequences, around 40% of which appear only once. This CDR3 has 14 residues. Germline-derived CDR1 and CDR2 are SNHLY and FYNNEI. The V segment lost 4 bases and the J segment 4 bases; nucleotides outside the gene matches: 6. This sequence originates from a human donor with low-grade glioma or glioblastoma, undergoing nonglioma brain surgery, or in good health (not recorded which). The sequencing input was glioma tissue, nonneoplastic brain tissue, or PBMCs (not recorded which). The chain uses TRBV2 and TRBJ1-1; the match to TRBD1 covers 7 bases. CDR3 in amino acids: CASSVRTGLTEAFF. The CDR3, as DNA: TGTGCCAGCAGTGTGAGGACAGGCCTCACTGAAGCTTTCTTT.